These 17 T cell receptor beta chains were sequenced from one sample in a study of shared clonotypes between healthy human individuals. Sequencing was performed with immunoSEQ multiplex PCR; in TCRdb, only in-frame clones are kept and a portion is missing. The sample consists of 2,500,000 or so clones, roughly 90% of them appearing once. The sequenced sample consisted of naive CD4+ T cells from PBMCs. Subset noted: CD45RA+ positively selected. Receptor source: a man aged 18 to 29 in good health. Some clones in this sample may be carry-over from other donors' samples.

The chain uses TRBV2 and TRBJ2-1; 15 bases align to TRBD2. Germline V gene lookup returns CDR1 SNHLY and CDR2 FYNNEI. Unmatched junction bases numbered 7, after V lost 6 bases and J lost 7 bases. The CDR3 contains 16 residues. The DNA of the CDR3 is TGTGCCAGCAGACCGGGACTAGCGGGAGGTGTTAATGAGCAGTTCTTC. Translating gives CASRPGLAGGVNEQFF.

This clone was seen once. This rearrangement joins TRBV18 to TRBJ2-7, with 8 bases identical to TRBD1. CDR1 and CDR2 (germline): KGHSH, LQKENI. V lost 0 bases, J lost 9 bases, and 13 bases stayed unmatched. The CDR3 is 16 amino acids. Here the CDR3 reads CASSPPTGQAVSVQYF. As DNA, the CDR3 is TGTGCCAGCTCACCACCTACGGGACAGGCGGTCTCCGTGCAGTACTTC.

The sample holds one count of this clone. J is TRBJ2-7 and V is TRBV13; D is ambiguous. Germline loops: CDR1 PRHDT, CDR2 FYEKMQ (reference sequence). The length of the CDR3 is 14 residues. Trimming removed 2 bases at V and 0 bases at J, with 8 bases between. The DNA of the CDR3 is TGTGCCAGCAGCTTAAGGCTTTTCTCCTACGAGCAGTACTTC. Its translation is CASSLRLFSYEQYF.

With regard to this clone: The sample contains more than one DNA sequence encoding this CDR3. V and J are TRBV11-2 and TRBJ2-7; D ambiguous. V was cut by 5 bases and J by 4 bases, with 6 bases left in between. The germline gives CDR1 SGHAT, CDR2 FQNNGV. The CDR3 is 11 residues long. The CDR3 nucleotides read TGTGCCAGCAGCCAATTATACGAGCAGTACTTC. It is translated as CASSQLYEQYF.

The chain joins TRBV6-5 to TRBJ1-2; possible D gene TRBD1, 5 bases. The V gene's germline CDR1 is MNHEY and CDR2 SVGAGI. The CDR3 is 14 amino acids. V dropped 2 bases and J dropped 3 bases, with 10 bases sitting between them. The CDR3, as DNA: TGTGCCAGCAGTTACGACGGGGGTCACTATGGCTACACCTTC. Translating it yields CASSYDGGHYGYTF.

The chain couples TRBV4-3 to TRBJ2-1, with D tentatively TRBD2 (6 bases). The V end lost 1 base, the J end lost 8 bases, and 12 bases lay between the germline ends. The CDR3 consists of 14 residues. Germline CDR1 and CDR2: LGHNA and YSLEER. CDR3 protein: CASSQAGAGHEQFF. CDR3 bases: TGCGCCAGCAGCCAAGCTGGAGCGGGCCATGAGCAGTTCTTC.

The chain carries TRBV10-3 and TRBJ1-1; D may be TRBD1 (6 bases). V lost 7 bases and J lost 2, with 11 bases in between. Looked up from germline, CDR1 is ENHRY and CDR2 is SYGVKD. The CDR3 consists of 13 residues. CDR3 nucleotide sequence: TGTGCCATCATGGGAGGGACAAACACTGAAGCTTTCTTT. Translation: CAIMGGTNTEAFF.

The chain has TRBV7-2 and TRBJ2-4; tentatively, D is TRBD2 (5 bases). Trimming cost V 0 bases and J 2 bases, with 8 bases left between them. The length of the CDR3 is 15 residues. CDR1 is SGHTA and CDR2 is FQGNSA in the germline V gene. This CDR3 is CASSLAGVSKNIQYF. The CDR3 DNA reads TGTGCCAGCAGCTTAGCGGGAGTGTCCAAAAACATTCAGTACTTC.

The V and J genes are TRBV29-1 and TRBJ1-3, with D possibly matching TRBD1 (5 bases). There are 11 residues in the CDR3. Deletions cut 5 bases from V and 7 bases from J, with 9 bases between. CDR1 and CDR2 (germline): SQVTM, ANQGSEA. CDR3 in DNA: TGCAGCGTTAGGTGGGGGAACACCATATATTTT. This gives the protein CSVRWGNTIYF.

The V call is TRBV19, the J call TRBJ1-1, with TRBD1 identical over 7 bases. Unmatched junction bases numbered 11, after V lost 10 bases and J lost 3 bases. Germline V gene data show CDR1 as LNHDA and CDR2 as SQIVND (reference sequence). The CDR3 extends over 14 amino acids. The CDR3 sequence is CATIDREAHTEAFF. DNA of the CDR3: TGTGCCACCATTGACAGGGAGGCCCACACTGAAGCTTTCTTT. The full variable domain, completed using reference TRBV19 and TRBJ1-1, is DGGITQSPKYLFRKEGQNVTLSCEQNLNHDAMYWYRQDPGQGLRLIYYSQIVNDFQKGDIAEGYSVSREKKESFPLTVTSAQKNPTAFYLCATIDREAHTEAFFGQGTRLTVV.

The CDR3 loop reads CASSASGTGGETQYF. The DNA for the CDR3 is TGTGCCAGCAGCGCGTCCGGGACAGGAGGCGAGACCCAGTACTTC. V is TRBV28 and J is TRBJ2-5; TRBD1 matches 8 bases. This CDR3 is 15 amino acids long. The trim removed 6 bases at V and 5 bases at J, leaving 11 bases unmatched. CDR1 MDHEN and CDR2 SYDVKM come from the germline V gene.

This clone was found a few times. This chain uses TRBV28 with TRBJ1-1; possible D gene TRBD1, 6 bases. The CDR3 covers 16 residues. CDR1 is MDHEN and CDR2 is SYDVKM in the germline V gene. Trimming pared 7 bases from V and 0 bases from J, leaving 18 bases between. This CDR3 is CASIAPPGQMNTEAFF. The CDR3 nucleotides are TGTGCCAGCATTGCCCCACCCGGACAGATGAACACTGAAGCTTTCTTT.

The chain links TRBV7-2 to TRBJ2-6; no definite D call. The CDR3 length is 17 residues. Germline-derived CDR1 and CDR2 are SGHTA and FQGNSA. Trimming shortened V by 5 bases and J by 0 bases, and 14 bases separated the two germline ends. The CDR3 DNA reads as TGTGCCAGCAGCCCGAGATGGACCCCCTCTGGGGCCAACGTCCTGACTTTC. Its protein product is CASSPRWTPSGANVLTF.

The CDR3 sequence: CASSPDPLVPAFF. In nucleotides, the CDR3 is TGCGCCAGCAGCCCGGACCCCCTGGTGCCGGCTTTCTTT. This rearrangement joins TRBV10-1 to TRBJ1-1; D is unclear. Germline V gene data show CDR1 as WNHNN and CDR2 as SYGVQD (reference sequence). The CDR3 is 13 amino acids. Trimming left V 6 bases short and J 11 bases short, with 19 bases between.

V and J are TRBV9 and TRBJ2-7; TRBD1 agrees at 9 bases. CDR1 SGDLS and CDR2 YYNGEE come from the germline V gene. With 3 bases clipped from V and 6 bases from J, the junction kept 10 bases outside the gene matches. The CDR3 length is 15 residues. The CDR3 nucleotides read TGTGCCAGCAGCGGCTCCGGGACAGGGTGGGCCGAGCAGTACTTC. It specifies CASSGSGTGWAEQYF.

The chain is built from TRBV9 and TRBJ2-2; 7 bases align to TRBD1. Per germline, CDR1 SGDLS and CDR2 YYNGEE. After removal of 3 bases from V and 4 bases from J, the junction contained 6 bases not matched to a gene. This CDR3 comprises 15 residues. The CDR3 DNA reads as TGTGCCAGCAGCGCGGCCCCAGGGGGCACCGGGGAGCTGTTTTTT. This gives the protein CASSAAPGGTGELFF.

This clone turned up a few times. The genes are TRBV2 and TRBJ1-1; D is perhaps TRBD1 (5 bases). Trimming shortened V by 3 bases and J by 0 bases, and 14 bases separated the two germline ends. The germline V gene encodes CDR1 SNHLY and CDR2 FYNNEI. There are 16 residues in the CDR3. The CDR3 region has the DNA TGTGCCAGCAGTGATGGGACGGGGATCATGAACACTGAAGCTTTCTTT. Protein sequence: CASSDGTGIMNTEAFF.